This paragraph covers one TCR beta chain sequence. Its specificity is not known. The sample comes from a study of T cells after yellow fever vaccination. Findings and limits, study-wide: Of the clonotypes, a small share occurred in both CD4 and CD8 compartments.

Trimming removed 7 bases from V and 8 bases from J; junction bases left unmatched: 11. This CDR3 has 14 amino acids. In TCRdb, the 5' RACE reads were re-called with MiXCR into one record per CDR3 protein. The repertoire includes some 250,000 distinct CDR3 sequences, more than 3.5% of them detected once, and over 15% sits in the top ten. This TCR derives from a young man who received the YFV17D yellow fever vaccine. The sample in question was PBMCs, obtained 15 days after the yellow fever booster vaccination. The chain couples TRBV12-3 or TRBV12-4 to TRBJ2-1; 7 bases map to TRBD1. CDR3 amino acids: CASTVQRTGHEQFF. In DNA, the CDR3 is TGTGCCAGCACCGTCCAAAGGACAGGACATGAGCAGTTCTTC.